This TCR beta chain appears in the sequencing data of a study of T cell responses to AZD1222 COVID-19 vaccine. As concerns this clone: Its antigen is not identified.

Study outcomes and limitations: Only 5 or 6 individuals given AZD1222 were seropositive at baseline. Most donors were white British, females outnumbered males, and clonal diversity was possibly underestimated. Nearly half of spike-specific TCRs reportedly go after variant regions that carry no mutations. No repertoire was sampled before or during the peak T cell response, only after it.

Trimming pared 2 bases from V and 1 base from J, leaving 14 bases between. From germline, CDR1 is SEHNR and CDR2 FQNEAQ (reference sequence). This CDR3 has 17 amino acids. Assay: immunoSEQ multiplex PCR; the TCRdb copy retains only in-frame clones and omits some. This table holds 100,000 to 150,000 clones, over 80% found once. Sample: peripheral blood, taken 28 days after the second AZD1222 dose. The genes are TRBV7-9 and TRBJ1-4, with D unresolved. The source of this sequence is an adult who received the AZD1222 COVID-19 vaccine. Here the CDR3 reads CASSLPIRVKTNEKLFF. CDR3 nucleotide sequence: TGTGCCAGCAGCTTACCAATACGGGTTAAAACTAATGAAAAACTGTTTTTT.